Listed below are T cell receptor beta chains from one sample, sequenced in a study of cytomegalovirus exposure and HLA in healthy donors. The table came from immunoSEQ multiplex PCR; TCRdb's copy has only in-frame clones and leaves some out. The sample includes 150,000 to 200,000 clones, around 81% of them seen just once. Sequencing was carried out using PBMCs. Every receptor here comes from a woman aged 25 to 45 in good health and CMV-seronegative. Both conserved end residues are part of each CDR3. Each record gives: J gene, D gene, V gene, CDR3 protein. A D gene is named only where the DNA matches it firmly.

TRBJ1-1 . TRBV15 CATSRSGGNTEAFF
TRBJ1-1 . TRBV19 CASSISQGIHTEAFF
TRBJ1-6 . TRBV7-9 CASSPDSRGSPLHF
TRBJ2-6 TRBD2 TRBV5-1 CASSRALAGGSGANVLTF
TRBJ1-1 . TRBV7-9 CASSSTDTEAFF
TRBJ2-5 TRBD2 TRBV5-1 CASSLVASGGQETQYF
TRBJ1-4 TRBD1 TRBV4-3 CASGTGQGHEKLFF
TRBJ1-2 . TRBV19 CASSRGGYGYTF
TRBJ1-1 TRBD1 TRBV6-5 CASSYRDRNTEAFF
TRBJ2-2 TRBD1 TRBV19 CASSETGTGELFF
TRBJ1-1 . TRBV11-2 CASSLLAGSRLTEAFF
TRBJ1-2 . TRBV28 CASSIDRLSGYTF
TRBJ2-2 . TRBV7-9 CASSAQGRAGELFF
TRBJ1-3 TRBD1 TRBV5-1 CASRFDRGQQGNTIYF
TRBJ2-7 TRBD1 TRBV28 CASSIRQGAYEQYF
TRBJ2-7 . TRBV7-6 CASSLGAGSAYEQYF
TRBJ2-4 TRBD1 TRBV18 CASSTGQQNIQYF
TRBJ1-3 TRBD1 TRBV28 CASSWDRAGNTIYF
. TRBD1 TRBV9 CASSEGTGAPYEQYF
TRBJ2-6 . TRBV5-4 CASTDSDSGANVLTF
TRBJ2-7 TRBD1 TRBV18 CASSWSGQSSYEQYF
TRBJ1-3 . TRBV7-2 CASNPVANGNTIYF
TRBJ2-7 TRBD2 TRBV19 CASSIARGGANSYEQYF
TRBJ2-4 . TRBV18 CASSLPEARSQYF
TRBJ1-5 TRBD1 TRBV5-6 CASSFRGHSQPQHF
TRBJ2-1 TRBD2 TRBV27 CASSFGTSSYNEQFF
TRBJ2-3 TRBD1 TRBV27 CASSAGTGGRDTQYF
TRBJ2-1 . TRBV5-1 CASAWTDNEQFF
TRBJ1-2 TRBD1 TRBV28 CASSRDRGPHGYTF
TRBJ1-3 TRBD1 TRBV5-6 CASGDSSGNTIYF
. . TRBV5-1 CASQLRVGSYEQYF
TRBJ1-2 . TRBV5-4 CASSLVQTQGYGYTF
TRBJ2-3 TRBD2 TRBV5-6 CASSFLAGEGDTQYF
TRBJ2-7 . TRBV16 CASSQGQGEQYF
TRBJ2-1 . TRBV19 CASKGQGLFF
TRBJ1-2 . TRBV5-1 CASSPDGARGYTF
TRBJ2-7 TRBD2 TRBV7-9 CASSFSGLGTYEQYF
TRBJ2-2 . TRBV19 CASSGLLTGELFF
TRBJ2-3 . TRBV28 CASQTSSGQQYF
TRBJ2-7 . TRBV27 CASSLRGRGAYEQYF
TRBJ2-6 . TRBV9 CASSLGRGANVLTF
TRBJ1-6 . TRBV4-3 CASSQDLSGIESPLHF